This T cell receptor (beta chain) was found in a study of response to subunit inactivated influenza vaccine. Study-level points and caveats: A suggestion made by the authors is that each seasonal influenza vaccination recruits few new T cells.

TCRdb ran MiXCR on the RT-PCR reads and lists one entry per CDR3 protein. The repertoire has a few hundred thousand distinct CDR3 sequences, roughly 22% of them found once; the top ten carry about a tenth. This clonotype showed up just a few times. Its target is unknown. The CDR3 is made up of 16 amino acids. Germline V gene sequence: CDR1 LGHNA, CDR2 YSLEER. Trimming shortened V by 0 bases and J by 5 bases, and 13 bases separated the two germline ends. This sequence originates from a man aged 45 to 75 who received an inactivated influenza vaccine. This specimen was PBMCs from blood, taken less than 22 months after vaccination. J is TRBJ2-2 and V is TRBV4-3; weak D call: TRBD2 (6 bases). The CDR3 DNA reads as TGCGCCAGCAGCCAAGAGGGGGGAACTCGAACCGGGGAGCTGTTTTTT. Translation: CASSQEGGTRTGELFF.